This T cell receptor beta chain was sequenced for a study of cytomegalovirus exposure and HLA in healthy donors. The CDR3 has 15 amino acids. J was trimmed by 4 bases and V by 7 bases; bases with no gene match: 11. The germline V gene encodes CDR1 LNHDA and CDR2 SQIVND (reference sequence). Researchers ran the PCR with 60 Vbeta and 13 Jbeta primers. Libraries were prepared by immunoSEQ multiplex PCR; TCRdb keeps only in-frame clonotypes and omits some of them. The table records about 90,000 clones, around three quarters of them present only once. Sequences were obtained from PBMCs. The source of this sequence is a woman in her forties in good health and CMV-seropositive. J is TRBJ2-7 and V is TRBV19; 9 nucleotides agree with TRBD1. CDR3 DNA: TGTGCCAGTACCCCTACCGGGACAGGGAGGTACGAGCAGTACTTC. As protein: CASTPTGTGRYEQYF. The variable domain in full, with the rest retrieved from reference TRBV19 and TRBJ2-7, is DGGITQSPKYLFRKEGQNVTLSCEQNLNHDAMYWYRQDPGQGLRLIYYSQIVNDFQKGDIAEGYSVSREKKESFPLTVTSAQKNPTAFYLCASTPTGTGRYEQYFGPGTRLTVT.